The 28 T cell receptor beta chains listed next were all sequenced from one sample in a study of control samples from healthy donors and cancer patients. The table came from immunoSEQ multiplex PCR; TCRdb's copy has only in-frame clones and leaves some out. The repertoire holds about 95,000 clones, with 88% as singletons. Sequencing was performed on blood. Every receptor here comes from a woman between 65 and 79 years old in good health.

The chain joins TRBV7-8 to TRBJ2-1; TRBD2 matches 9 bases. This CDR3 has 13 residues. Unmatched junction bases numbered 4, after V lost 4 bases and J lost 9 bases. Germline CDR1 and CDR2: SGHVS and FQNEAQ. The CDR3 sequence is CASSSREGLEQFF. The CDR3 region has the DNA TGTGCCAGCAGCTCGCGGGAGGGCCTTGAGCAGTTCTTC.

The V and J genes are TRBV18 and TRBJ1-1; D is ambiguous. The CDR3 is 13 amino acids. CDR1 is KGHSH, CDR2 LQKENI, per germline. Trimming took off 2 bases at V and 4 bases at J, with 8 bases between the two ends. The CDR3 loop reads CASSPSFSTEAFF. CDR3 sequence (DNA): TGTGCCAGCTCACCATCGTTTAGCACTGAAGCTTTCTTT.

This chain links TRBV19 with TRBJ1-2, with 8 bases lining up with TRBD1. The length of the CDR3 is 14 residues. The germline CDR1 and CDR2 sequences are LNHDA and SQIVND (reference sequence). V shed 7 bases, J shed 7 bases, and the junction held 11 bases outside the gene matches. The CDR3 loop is CASTWTGRGSGYTF. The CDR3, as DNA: TGTGCCAGTACCTGGACAGGGAGGGGAAGTGGCTACACCTTC.

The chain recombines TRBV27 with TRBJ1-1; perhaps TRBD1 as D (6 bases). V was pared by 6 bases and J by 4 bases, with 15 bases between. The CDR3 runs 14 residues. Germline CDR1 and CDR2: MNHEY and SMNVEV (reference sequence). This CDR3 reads CASSAGGRLTEAFF. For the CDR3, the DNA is TGTGCCAGCAGCGCCGGGGGCCGCCTCACTGAAGCTTTCTTT.

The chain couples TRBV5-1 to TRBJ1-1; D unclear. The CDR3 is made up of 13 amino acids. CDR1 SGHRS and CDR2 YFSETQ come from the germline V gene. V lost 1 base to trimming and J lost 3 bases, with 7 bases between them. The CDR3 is CASSLNSYTEAFF. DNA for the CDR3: TGCGCCAGCAGCTTGAACTCCTACACTGAAGCTTTCTTT.

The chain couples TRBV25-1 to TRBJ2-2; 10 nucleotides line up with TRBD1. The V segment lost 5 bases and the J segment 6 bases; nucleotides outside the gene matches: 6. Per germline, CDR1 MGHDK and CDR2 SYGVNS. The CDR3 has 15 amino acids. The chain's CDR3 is CASSKTGGESGELFF. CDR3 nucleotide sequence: TGTGCCAGCAGTAAGACAGGGGGCGAGTCCGGGGAGCTGTTTTTT.

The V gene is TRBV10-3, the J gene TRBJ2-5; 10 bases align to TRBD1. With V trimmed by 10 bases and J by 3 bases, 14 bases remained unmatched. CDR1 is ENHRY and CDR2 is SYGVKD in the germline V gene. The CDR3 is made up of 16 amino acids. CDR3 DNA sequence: TGTGCCACTCGACAGGGGGCATTGAACGGGAAAGAGACCCAGTACTTC. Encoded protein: CATRQGALNGKETQYF.

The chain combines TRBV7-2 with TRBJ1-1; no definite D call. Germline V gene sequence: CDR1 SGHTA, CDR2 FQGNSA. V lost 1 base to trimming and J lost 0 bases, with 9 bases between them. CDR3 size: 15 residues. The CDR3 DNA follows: TGTGCCAGCAGCTTAGAATTTGGGGTGAACACTGAAGCTTTCTTT. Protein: CASSLEFGVNTEAFF.

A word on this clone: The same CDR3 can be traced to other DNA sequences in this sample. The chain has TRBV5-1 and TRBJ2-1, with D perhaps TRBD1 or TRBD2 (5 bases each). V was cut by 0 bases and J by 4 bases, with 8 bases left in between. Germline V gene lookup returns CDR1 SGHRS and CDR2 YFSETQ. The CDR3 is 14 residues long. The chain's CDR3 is CASSLGGSYNEQFF. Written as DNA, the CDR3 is TGCGCCAGCAGCTTGGGGGGGAGTTACAATGAGCAGTTCTTC.

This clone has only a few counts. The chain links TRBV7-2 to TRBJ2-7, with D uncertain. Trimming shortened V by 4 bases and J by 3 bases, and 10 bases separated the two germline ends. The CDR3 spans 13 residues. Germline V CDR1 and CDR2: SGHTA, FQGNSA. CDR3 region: CASSSNLLYEQYF. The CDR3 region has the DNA TGTGCCAGCAGCTCAAACCTCCTCTACGAGCAGTACTTC.

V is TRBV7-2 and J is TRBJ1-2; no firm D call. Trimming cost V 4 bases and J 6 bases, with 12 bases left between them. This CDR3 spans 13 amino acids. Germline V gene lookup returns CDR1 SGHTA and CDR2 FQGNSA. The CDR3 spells CASSSQRGNGYTF. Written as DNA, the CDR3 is TGTGCCAGCAGCTCCCAGAGAGGGAATGGCTACACCTTC.

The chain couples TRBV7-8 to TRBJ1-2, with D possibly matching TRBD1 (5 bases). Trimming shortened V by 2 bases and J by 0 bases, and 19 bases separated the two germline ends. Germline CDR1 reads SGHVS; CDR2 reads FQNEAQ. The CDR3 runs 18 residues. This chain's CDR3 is CASSLIGGGAATNYGYTF. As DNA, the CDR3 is TGTGCCAGCAGCTTAATTGGCGGGGGAGCAGCCACTAACTATGGCTACACCTTC.

The CDR3 here is CASSTGPLPTGELFF. The CDR3 region has the DNA TGTGCCAGCAGCACGGGCCCACTCCCCACCGGGGAGCTGTTTTTT. This chain connects TRBV9 to TRBJ2-2; D unclear. CDR1 SGDLS and CDR2 YYNGEE come from the germline V gene. This CDR3 has 15 amino acids. V dropped 4 bases and J dropped 4 bases, with 14 bases sitting between them.

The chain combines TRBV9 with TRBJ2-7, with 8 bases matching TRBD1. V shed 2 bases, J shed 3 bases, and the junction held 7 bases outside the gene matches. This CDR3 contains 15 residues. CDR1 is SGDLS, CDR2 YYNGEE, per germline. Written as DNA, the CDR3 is TGTGCCAGCAGCGTCGCCCAGGGGGCCTTCTACGAGCAGTACTTC. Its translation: CASSVAQGAFYEQYF.

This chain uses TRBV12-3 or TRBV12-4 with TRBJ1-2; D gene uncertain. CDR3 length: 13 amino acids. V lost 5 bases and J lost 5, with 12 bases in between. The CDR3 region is CASSDGRVYGYTF. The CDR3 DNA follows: TGTGCCAGCAGTGATGGCCGAGTGTATGGCTACACCTTC.

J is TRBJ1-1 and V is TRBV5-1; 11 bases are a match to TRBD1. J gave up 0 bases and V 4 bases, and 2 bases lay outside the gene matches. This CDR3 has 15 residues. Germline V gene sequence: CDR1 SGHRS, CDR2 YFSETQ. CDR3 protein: CASSGTGGMNTEAFF. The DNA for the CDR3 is TGCGCCAGCAGCGGGACAGGGGGAATGAACACTGAAGCTTTCTTT.

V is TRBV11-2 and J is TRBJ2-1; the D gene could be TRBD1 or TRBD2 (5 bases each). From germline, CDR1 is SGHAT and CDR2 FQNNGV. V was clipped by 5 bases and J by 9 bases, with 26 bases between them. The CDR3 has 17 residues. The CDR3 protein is CASSRRVGPRFHGEQFF. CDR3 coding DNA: TGTGCCAGCAGCAGGAGAGTGGGACCCCGATTTCACGGTGAGCAGTTCTTC.

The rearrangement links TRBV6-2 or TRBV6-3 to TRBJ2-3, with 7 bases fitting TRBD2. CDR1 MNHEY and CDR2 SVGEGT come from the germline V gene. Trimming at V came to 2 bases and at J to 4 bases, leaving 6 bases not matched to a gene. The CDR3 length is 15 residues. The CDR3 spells CASSYGAGVPDTQYF. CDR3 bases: TGTGCCAGCAGTTACGGGGCGGGAGTCCCAGATACGCAGTATTTT.

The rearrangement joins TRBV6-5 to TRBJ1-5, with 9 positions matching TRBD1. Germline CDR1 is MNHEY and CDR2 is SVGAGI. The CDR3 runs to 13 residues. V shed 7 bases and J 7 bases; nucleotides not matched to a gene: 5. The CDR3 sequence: CASMWTGDQPQHF. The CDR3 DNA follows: TGTGCCAGCATGTGGACAGGGGACCAGCCCCAGCATTTT.

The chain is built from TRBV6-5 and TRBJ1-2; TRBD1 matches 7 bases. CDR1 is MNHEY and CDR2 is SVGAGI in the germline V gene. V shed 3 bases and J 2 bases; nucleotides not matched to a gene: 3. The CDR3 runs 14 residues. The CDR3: CASSYGGQNYGYTF. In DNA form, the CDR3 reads TGTGCCAGCAGTTATGGGGGACAGAACTATGGCTACACCTTC.

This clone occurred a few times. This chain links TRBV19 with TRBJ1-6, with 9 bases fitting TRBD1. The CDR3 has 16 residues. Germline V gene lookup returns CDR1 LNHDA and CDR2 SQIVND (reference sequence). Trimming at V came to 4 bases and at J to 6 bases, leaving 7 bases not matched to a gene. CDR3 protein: CASSNRDRATNSPLHF. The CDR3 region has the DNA TGTGCCAGTAGTAACCGGGACAGGGCTACTAATTCACCCCTCCACTTT.

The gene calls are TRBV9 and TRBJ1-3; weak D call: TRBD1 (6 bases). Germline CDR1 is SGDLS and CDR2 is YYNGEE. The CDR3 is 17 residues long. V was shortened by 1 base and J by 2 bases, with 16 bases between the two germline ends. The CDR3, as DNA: TGTGCCAGCAGCGTACACCCACAGGGAGAGACTGGAAACACCATATATTTT. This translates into CASSVHPQGETGNTIYF.

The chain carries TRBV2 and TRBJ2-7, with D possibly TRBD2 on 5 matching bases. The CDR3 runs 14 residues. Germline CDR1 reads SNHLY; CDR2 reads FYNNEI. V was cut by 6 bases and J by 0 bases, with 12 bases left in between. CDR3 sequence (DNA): TGTGCCAGCAGCCGAACGGGGAGCTCCTACGAGCAGTACTTC. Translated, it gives CASSRTGSSYEQYF.

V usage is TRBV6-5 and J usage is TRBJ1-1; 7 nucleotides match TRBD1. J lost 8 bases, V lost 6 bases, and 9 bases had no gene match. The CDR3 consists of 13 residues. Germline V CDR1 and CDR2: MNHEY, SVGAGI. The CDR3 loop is CASSSPGTVEAFF. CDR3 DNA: TGTGCCAGCAGCTCACCCGGGACAGTCGAAGCTTTCTTT.

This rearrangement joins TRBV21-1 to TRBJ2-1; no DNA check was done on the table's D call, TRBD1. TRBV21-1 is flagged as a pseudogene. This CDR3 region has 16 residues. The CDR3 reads CASSILSTCSYNEQFF. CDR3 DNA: TGTGCCAGCAGCATTTTATCGACATGCTCCTACAATGAGCAGTTCTTC.

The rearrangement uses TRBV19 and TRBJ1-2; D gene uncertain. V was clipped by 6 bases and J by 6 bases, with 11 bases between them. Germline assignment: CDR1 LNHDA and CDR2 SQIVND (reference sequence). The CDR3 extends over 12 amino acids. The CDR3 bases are TGTGCCAGTAGAGACCCTCGGGATGGCTACACCTTC. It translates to CASRDPRDGYTF.

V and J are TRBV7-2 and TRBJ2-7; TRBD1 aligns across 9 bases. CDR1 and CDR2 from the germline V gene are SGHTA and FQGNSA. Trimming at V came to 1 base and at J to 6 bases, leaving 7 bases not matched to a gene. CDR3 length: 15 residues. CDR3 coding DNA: TGTGCCAGCAGCTTAGTCCCGACAGGGGGGGCCGAGCAGTACTTC. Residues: CASSLVPTGGAEQYF. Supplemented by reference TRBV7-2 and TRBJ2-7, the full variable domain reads GAGVSQSPSNKVTEKGKDVELRCDPISGHTALYWYRQSLGQGLEFLIYFQGNSAPDKSGLPSDRFSAERTGGSVSTLTIQRTQQEDSAVYLCASSLVPTGGAEQYFGPGTRLTVT.

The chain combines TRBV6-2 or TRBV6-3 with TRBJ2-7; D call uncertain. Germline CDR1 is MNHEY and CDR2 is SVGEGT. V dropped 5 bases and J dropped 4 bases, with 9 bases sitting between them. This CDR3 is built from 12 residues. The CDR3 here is CASSQVGYEQYF. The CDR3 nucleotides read TGTGCCAGCAGTCAGGTTGGGTACGAGCAGTACTTC.